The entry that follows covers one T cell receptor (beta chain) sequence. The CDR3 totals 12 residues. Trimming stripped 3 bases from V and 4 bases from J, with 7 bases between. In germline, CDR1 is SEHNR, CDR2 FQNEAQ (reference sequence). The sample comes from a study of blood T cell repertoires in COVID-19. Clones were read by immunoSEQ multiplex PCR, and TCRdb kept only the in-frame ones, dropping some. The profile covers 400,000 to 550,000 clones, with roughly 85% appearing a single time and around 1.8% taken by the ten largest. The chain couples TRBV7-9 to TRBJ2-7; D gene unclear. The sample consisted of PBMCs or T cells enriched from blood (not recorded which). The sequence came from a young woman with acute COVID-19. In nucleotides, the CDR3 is TGTGCCAGCAGCTTGTCTTTATACGAGCAGTACTTC. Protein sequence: CASSLSLYEQYF.